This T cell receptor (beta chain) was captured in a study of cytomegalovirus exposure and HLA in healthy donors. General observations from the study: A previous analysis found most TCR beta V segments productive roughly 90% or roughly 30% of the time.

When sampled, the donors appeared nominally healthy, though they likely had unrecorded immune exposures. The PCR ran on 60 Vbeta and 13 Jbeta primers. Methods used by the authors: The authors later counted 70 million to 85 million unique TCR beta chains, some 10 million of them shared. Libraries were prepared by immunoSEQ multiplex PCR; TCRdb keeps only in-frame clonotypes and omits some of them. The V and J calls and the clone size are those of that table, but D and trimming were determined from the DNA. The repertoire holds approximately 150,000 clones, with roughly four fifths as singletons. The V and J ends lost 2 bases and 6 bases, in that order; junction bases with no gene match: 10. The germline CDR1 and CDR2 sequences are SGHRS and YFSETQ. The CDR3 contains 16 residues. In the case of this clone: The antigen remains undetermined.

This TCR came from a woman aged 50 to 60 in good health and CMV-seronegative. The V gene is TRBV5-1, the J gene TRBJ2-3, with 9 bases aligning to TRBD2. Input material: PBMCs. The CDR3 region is CASSFELAGGGDTQYF. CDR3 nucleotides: TGCGCCAGCAGCTTTGAACTAGCGGGCGGCGGGGATACGCAGTATTTT.